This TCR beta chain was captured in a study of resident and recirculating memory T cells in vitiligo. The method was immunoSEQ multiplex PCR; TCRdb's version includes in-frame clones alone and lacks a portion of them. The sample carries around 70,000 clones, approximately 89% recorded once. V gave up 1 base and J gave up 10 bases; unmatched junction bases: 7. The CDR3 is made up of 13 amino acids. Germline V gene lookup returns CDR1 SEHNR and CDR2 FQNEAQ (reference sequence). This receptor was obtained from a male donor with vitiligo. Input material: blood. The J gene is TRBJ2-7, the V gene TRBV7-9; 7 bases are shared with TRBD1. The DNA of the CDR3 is TGTGCCAGCAGCTTAGGCCGACAGGGTCGCCAGTACTTC. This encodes CASSLGRQGRQYF.